These 8 T cell receptor beta chains were all obtained from the same sample, sequenced in a study of CD8 T cells in Susac syndrome. RNA was extracted with the RNeasy kit, and a quantity of about 0.45 to 1 ug was reverse transcribed using random hexamers. TCRdb passed the immunoSEQ multiplex PCR reads through MiXCR, listing each CDR3 protein once. The table records tens of thousands of distinct CDR3 sequences, just under 95% of them present only once. The sample taken for sequencing was CD8+ T cells from PBMCs. The receptors shown here come from a human donor with multiple sclerosis.

The chain carries TRBV19 and TRBJ2-1, with 8 positions matching TRBD1. Germline loops: CDR1 LNHDA, CDR2 SQIVND (reference sequence). This CDR3 contains 15 residues. V gave up 3 bases and J gave up 4 bases; unmatched junction bases: 5. The CDR3 loop reads CASSIGQGAYNEQFF. DNA for the CDR3: TGTGCCAGTAGTATCGGCCAGGGGGCATACAATGAGCAGTTCTTC.

This chain's CDR3 is CASSLDTEAFF. The DNA for the CDR3 is TGTGCCAGCAGTCTTGACACTGAAGCTTTCTTT. V usage is TRBV12-3 or TRBV12-4 and J usage is TRBJ1-1; D ambiguous. Trimming removed 5 bases at V and 3 bases at J, with 4 bases between. This CDR3 has 11 amino acids.

The chain is built from TRBV27 and TRBJ1-4, with D unclear. This CDR3 comprises 15 residues. V was trimmed by 4 bases and J by 0 bases, leaving 9 bases between them. CDR1 and CDR2 (germline): MNHEY, SMNVEV (reference sequence). The CDR3 protein is CASSSRGATNEKLFF. For the CDR3, the DNA is TGTGCCAGCAGTTCGCGGGGAGCAACTAATGAAAAACTGTTTTTT.

CDR3 coding DNA: TGTGCCAGCAGTGCAGGGCGCGACTACGAGCAGTACTTC. Translating gives CASSAGRDYEQYF. The rearrangement links TRBV12-3 or TRBV12-4 to TRBJ2-7, with D possibly being TRBD1 (5 bases). V lost 5 bases and J lost 3, with 11 bases in between. The CDR3 consists of 13 residues.

The rearrangement uses TRBV5-1 and TRBJ2-3; D gene ambiguous. V was cut by 4 bases and J by 2 bases, with 8 bases left in between. The CDR3 is made up of 13 amino acids. The germline CDR1 and CDR2 sequences are SGHRS and YFSETQ. Written as DNA, the CDR3 is TGCGCCAGCAGCCCAAGCGTCACAGATACGCAGTATTTT. This translates into CASSPSVTDTQYF.

In DNA, the CDR3 is TGTGCCAGCAGCTCTAGACAGGACCAGCAAGAGACCCAGTACTTC. This codes for CASSSRQDQQETQYF. The rearrangement links TRBV9 to TRBJ2-5; tentative D call: TRBD1 (6 bases). This CDR3 contains 15 residues. V was trimmed by 4 bases and J by 2 bases, leaving 15 bases between them. Germline V gene sequence: CDR1 SGDLS, CDR2 YYNGEE.

V and J are TRBV6-2 or TRBV6-3 and TRBJ2-2; D not resolved. CDR1 is MNHEY, CDR2 SVGEGT, per germline. The CDR3 totals 16 residues. The V and J ends lost 6 bases and 6 bases respectively, with 20 bases between them. CDR3 residues: CASSQAPDLAAGELFF. DNA of the CDR3: TGTGCCAGCAGCCAAGCCCCCGACTTGGCGGCCGGGGAGCTGTTTTTT.

In DNA form, the CDR3 reads TGTGCCAGCATTGGCACAGGGGGCGACGAGCAGTACTTC. Its translation is CASIGTGGDEQYF. This rearrangement joins TRBV2 to TRBJ2-7; 9 bases match TRBD1. Germline CDR1 reads SNHLY; CDR2 reads FYNNEI. With 7 bases clipped from V and 5 bases from J, the junction kept 6 bases outside the gene matches. This CDR3 is 13 amino acids long.